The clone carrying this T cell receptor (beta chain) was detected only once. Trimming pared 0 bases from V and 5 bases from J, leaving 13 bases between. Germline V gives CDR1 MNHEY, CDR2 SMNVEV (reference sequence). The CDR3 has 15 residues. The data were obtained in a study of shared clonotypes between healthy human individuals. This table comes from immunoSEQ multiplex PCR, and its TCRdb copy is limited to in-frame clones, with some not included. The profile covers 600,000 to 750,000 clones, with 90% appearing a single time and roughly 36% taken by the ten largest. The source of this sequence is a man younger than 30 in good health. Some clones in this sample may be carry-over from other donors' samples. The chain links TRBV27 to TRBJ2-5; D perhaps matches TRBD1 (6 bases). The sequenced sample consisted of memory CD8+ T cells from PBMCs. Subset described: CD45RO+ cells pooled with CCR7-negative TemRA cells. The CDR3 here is CASSLSRGMGETQYF. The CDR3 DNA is TGTGCCAGCAGTTTATCGAGGGGGATGGGGGAGACCCAGTACTTC.